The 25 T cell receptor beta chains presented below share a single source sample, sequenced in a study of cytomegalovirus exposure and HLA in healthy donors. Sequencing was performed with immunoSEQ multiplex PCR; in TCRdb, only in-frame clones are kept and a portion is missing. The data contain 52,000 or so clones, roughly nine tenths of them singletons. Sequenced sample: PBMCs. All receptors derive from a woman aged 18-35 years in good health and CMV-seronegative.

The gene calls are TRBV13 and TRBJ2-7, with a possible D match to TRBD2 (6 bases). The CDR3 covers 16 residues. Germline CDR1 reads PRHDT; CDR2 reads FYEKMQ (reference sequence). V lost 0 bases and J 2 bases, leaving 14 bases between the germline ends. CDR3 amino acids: CASSLGAEGYPYEQYF. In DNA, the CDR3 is TGTGCCAGCAGCTTAGGCGCGGAGGGGTACCCCTACGAGCAGTACTTC.

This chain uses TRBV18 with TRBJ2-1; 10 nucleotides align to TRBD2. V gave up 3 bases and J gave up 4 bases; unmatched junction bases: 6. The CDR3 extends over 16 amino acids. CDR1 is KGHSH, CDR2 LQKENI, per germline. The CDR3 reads CASSPPTSGDYNEQFF. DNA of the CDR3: TGTGCCAGCTCACCCCCTACTAGCGGGGATTACAATGAGCAGTTCTTC.

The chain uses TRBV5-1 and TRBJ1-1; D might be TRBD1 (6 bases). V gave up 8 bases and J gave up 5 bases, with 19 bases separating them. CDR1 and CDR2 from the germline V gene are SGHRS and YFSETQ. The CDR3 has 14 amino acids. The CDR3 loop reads CASKRGGASTEAFF. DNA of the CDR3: TGCGCCAGTAAACGGGGGGGGGCGTCTACTGAAGCTTTCTTT.

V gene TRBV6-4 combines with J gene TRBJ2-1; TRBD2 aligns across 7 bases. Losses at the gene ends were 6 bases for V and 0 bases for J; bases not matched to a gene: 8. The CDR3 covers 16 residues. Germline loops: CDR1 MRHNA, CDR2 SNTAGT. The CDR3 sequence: CASSPSGGGSYNEQFF. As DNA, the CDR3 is TGTGCCAGCAGCCCTAGCGGAGGAGGCTCCTACAATGAGCAGTTCTTC.

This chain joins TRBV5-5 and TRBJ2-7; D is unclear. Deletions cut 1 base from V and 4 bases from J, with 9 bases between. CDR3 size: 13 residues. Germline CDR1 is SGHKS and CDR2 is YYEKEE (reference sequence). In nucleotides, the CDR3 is TGTGCCAGCAGCTTGTCGTCAGTATACGAGCAGTACTTC. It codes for CASSLSSVYEQYF.

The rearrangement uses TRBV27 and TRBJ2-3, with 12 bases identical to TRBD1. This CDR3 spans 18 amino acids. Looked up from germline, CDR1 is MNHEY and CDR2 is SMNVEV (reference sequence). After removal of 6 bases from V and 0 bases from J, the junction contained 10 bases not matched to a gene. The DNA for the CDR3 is TGTGCCAGCAGACGACTGGGACAGGGGGCGCATAGCACAGATACGCAGTATTTT. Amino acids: CASRRLGQGAHSTDTQYF.

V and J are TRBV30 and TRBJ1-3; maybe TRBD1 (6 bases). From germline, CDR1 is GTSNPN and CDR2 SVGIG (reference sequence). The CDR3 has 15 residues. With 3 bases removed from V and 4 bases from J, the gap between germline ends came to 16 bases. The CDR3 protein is CAWSQGFAGGNTIYF. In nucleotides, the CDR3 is TGTGCCTGGAGCCAGGGGTTTGCGGGCGGAAACACCATATATTTT.

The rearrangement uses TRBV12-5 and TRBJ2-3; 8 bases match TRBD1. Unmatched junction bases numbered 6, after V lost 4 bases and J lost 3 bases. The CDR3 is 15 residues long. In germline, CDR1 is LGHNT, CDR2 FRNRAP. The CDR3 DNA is TGTGCTAGTGGTTCCGGCAGGGGGCTTACAGATACGCAGTATTTT. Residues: CASGSGRGLTDTQYF.

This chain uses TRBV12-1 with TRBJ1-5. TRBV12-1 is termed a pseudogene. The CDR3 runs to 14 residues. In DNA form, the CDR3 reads TGTGCCAGCAGCTTTGTAACGGGAGATCAGCCCCAGCATTTT. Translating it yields CASSFVTGDQPQHF.

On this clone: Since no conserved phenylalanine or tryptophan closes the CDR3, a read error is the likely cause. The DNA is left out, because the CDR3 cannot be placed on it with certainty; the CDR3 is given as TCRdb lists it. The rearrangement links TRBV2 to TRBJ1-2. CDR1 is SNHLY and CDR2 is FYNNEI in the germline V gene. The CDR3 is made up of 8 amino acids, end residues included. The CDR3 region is CAAEVVVG.

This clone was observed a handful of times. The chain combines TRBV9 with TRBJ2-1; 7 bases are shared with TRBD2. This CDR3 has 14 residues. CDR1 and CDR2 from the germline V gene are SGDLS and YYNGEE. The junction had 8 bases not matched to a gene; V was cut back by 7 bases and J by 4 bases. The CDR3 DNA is TGTGCCAGCGGGGGGGTCACCGCTTACAATGAGCAGTTCTTC. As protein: CASGGVTAYNEQFF.

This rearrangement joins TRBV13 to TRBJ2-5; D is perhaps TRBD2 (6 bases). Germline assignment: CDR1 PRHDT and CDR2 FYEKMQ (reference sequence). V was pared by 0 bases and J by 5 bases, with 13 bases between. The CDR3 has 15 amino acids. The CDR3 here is CASSLGLKGRETQYF. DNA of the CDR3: TGTGCCAGCAGCTTAGGCCTAAAAGGGAGGGAGACCCAGTACTTC. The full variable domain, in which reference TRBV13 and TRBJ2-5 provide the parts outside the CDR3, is AAGVIQSPRHLIKEKRETATLKCYPIPRHDTVYWYQQGPGQDPQFLISFYEKMQSDKGSIPDRFSAQQFSDYHSELNMSSLELGDSALYFCASSLGLKGRETQYFGPGTRLLVL.

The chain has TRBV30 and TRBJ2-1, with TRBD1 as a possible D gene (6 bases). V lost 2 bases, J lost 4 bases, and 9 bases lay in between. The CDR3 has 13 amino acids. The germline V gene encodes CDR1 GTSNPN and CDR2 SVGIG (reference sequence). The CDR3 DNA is TGTGCCTGGAGTCAGGGGCGGTACAATGAGCAGTTCTTC. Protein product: CAWSQGRYNEQFF.

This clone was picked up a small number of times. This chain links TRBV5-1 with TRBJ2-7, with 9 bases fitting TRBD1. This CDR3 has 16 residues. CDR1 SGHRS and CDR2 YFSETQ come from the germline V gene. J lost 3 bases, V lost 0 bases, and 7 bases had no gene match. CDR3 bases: TGCGCCAGCAGCTTGGGGGTAGTGGGACAGGGCTACGAGCAGTACTTC. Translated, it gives CASSLGVVGQGYEQYF.

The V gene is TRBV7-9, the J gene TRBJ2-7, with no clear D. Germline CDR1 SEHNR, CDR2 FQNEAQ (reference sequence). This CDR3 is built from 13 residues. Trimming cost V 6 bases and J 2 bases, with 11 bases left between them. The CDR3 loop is CASSSTETYEQYF. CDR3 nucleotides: TGTGCCAGCAGTTCAACAGAAACCTACGAGCAGTACTTC.

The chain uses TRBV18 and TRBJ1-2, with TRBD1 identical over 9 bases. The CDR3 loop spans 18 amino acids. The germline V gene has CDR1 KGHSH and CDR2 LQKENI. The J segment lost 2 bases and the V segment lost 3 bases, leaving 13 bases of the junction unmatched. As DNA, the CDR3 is TGTGCCAGCTCACCGCCGGGACAGGGACGTCTGGGCAACTATGGCTACACCTTC. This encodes CASSPPGQGRLGNYGYTF.

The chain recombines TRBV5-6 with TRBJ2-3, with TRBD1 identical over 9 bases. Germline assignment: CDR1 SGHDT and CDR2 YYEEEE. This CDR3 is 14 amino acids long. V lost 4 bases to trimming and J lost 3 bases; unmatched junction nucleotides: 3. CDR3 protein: CASSRGQGTDTQYF. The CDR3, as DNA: TGTGCCAGCAGCAGAGGACAGGGGACAGATACGCAGTATTTT.

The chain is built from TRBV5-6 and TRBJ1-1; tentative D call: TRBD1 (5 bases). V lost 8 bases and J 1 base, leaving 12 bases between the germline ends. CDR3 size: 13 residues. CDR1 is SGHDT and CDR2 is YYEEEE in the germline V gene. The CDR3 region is CASNGQTNTEAFF. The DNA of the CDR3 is TGTGCCAGTAACGGACAAACGAACACTGAAGCTTTCTTT.

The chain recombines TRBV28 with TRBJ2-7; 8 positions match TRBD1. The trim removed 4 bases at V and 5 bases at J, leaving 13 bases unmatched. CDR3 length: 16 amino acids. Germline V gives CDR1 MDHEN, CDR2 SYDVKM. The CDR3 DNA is TGTGCCAGCAGTTCCCAGGGAGACAGGGGCCGGCACGAGCAGTACTTC. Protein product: CASSSQGDRGRHEQYF.

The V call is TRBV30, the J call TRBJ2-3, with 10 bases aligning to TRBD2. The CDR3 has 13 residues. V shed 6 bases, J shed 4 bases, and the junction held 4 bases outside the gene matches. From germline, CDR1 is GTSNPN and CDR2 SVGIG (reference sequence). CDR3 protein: CACWTSGSDTQYF. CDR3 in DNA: TGTGCCTGCTGGACTAGCGGTTCAGATACGCAGTATTTT.

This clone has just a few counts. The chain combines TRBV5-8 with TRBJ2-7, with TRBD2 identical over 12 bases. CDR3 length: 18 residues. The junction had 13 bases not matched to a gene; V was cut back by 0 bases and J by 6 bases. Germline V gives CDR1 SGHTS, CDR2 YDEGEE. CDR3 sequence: CASSLGGLAGGLGIEQYF. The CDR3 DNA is TGTGCCAGCAGCTTGGGGGGACTAGCGGGCGGTCTGGGGATCGAGCAGTACTTC.

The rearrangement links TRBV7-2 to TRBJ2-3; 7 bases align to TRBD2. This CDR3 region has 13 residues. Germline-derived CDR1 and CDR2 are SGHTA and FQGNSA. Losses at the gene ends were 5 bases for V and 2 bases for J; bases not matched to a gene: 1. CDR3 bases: TGTGCCAGCAGCCGGGACTACACAGATACGCAGTATTTT. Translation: CASSRDYTDTQYF.

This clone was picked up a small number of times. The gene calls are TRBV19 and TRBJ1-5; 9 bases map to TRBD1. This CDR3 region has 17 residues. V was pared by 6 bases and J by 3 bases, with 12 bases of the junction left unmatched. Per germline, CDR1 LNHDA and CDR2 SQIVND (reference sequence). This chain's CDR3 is CASSWTGAGRDNQPQHF. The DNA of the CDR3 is TGTGCCAGTAGCTGGACAGGGGCTGGGCGTGACAATCAGCCCCAGCATTTT.

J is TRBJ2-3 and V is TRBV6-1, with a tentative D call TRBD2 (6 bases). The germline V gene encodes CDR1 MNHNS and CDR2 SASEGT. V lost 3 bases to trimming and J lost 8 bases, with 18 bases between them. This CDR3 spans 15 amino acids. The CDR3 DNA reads TGTGCCAGCAGTGAGAGCGGGCTAGCCCTACGTACGCAGTATTTT. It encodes CASSESGLALRTQYF.

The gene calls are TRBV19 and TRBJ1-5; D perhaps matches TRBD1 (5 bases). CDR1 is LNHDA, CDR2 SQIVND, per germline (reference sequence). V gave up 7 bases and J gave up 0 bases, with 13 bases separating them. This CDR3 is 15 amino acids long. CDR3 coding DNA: TGTGCCAGTACGGTGATGGGGGGTAGCAATCAGCCCCAGCATTTT. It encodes CASTVMGGSNQPQHF.